This entry features one T cell receptor beta chain sequence. The target antigen is unknown. The CDR3 is 15 amino acids. The germline V and J ends were trimmed by 3 bases and 1 base, with 11 bases remaining between them. Germline-derived CDR1 and CDR2 are MNHEY and SVGEGT. The sample is drawn from a study of Ad26.COV2.S vaccination and SARS-CoV-2 variants. General observations from the study: Breadth, reportedly substantial, characterized the spike-specific CD8+ and CD4+ T cell responses after vaccination. People who got the vaccine or the placebo had similar non-spike TCR breadth. From the TCR breadth and depth analyses, total T cell responses may have been underestimated. People given the vaccine had a wider spike-specific TCR breadth than placebo recipients did.

Assay: immunoSEQ multiplex PCR; the TCRdb copy retains only in-frame clones and omits some. Among 300,000 to 450,000 clones, 92% were seen once, and the ten largest hold 3.9%. This rearrangement joins TRBV6-2 or TRBV6-3 to TRBJ2-3, with unresolved D. The material sequenced was peripheral blood, taken after recovery from COVID-19. This TCR was sampled from a human donor who had recovered from COVID-19. DNA for the CDR3: TGTGCCAGCAGTTATTACGGACCCGGCACAGATACGCAGTATTTT. Protein sequence: CASSYYGPGTDTQYF.